A single sample gave rise to the 29 T cell receptor beta chains below, sequenced in a study of cytomegalovirus exposure and HLA in healthy donors. Sequencing was performed with immunoSEQ multiplex PCR; in TCRdb, only in-frame clones are kept and a portion is missing. The data show roughly 79,000 clones, 90% to 95% seen once. Sequencing was performed on PBMCs. The receptors stem from a young man in good health and CMV-seronegative.

The chain joins TRBV7-3 to TRBJ2-1; D is unresolved. The CDR3 is 14 residues long. CDR1 and CDR2 from the germline V gene are SGHTA and FQGTGA. V was shortened by 3 bases and J by 6 bases, with 12 bases between the two germline ends. The CDR3 bases are TGTGCCAGCAGCTTGGCCCGCGGTGCCAATGAGCAGTTCTTC. It is translated as CASSLARGANEQFF.

The J gene is TRBJ2-2, the V gene TRBV25-1; 7 positions agree with TRBD2. J was trimmed by 5 bases and V by 1 base; bases with no gene match: 4. Germline CDR1 is MGHDK and CDR2 is SYGVNS. The CDR3 sequence is 15 residues long. As DNA, the CDR3 is TGTGCCAGCAGTGAATTTTGGGAGGGGACCGGGGAGCTGTTTTTT. It encodes CASSEFWEGTGELFF.

The J gene is TRBJ2-5, the V gene TRBV7-8, with 9 positions matching TRBD2. Germline values: CDR1 SGHVS, CDR2 FQNEAQ. With V trimmed by 5 bases and J by 5 bases, 27 bases remained unmatched. The CDR3 is 21 amino acids. As DNA, the CDR3 is TGTGCCAGCAGCCCCTACCGGGTTGCGGGGGGGGCCGGGCTTTCGAAGGAGACCCAGTACTTC. Its protein product is CASSPYRVAGGAGLSKETQYF.

V gene TRBV11-3 combines with J gene TRBJ2-2; 9 bases agree with TRBD2. This CDR3 has 16 amino acids. Germline V gene lookup returns CDR1 SGHNT and CDR2 YENEEA. V shed 3 bases and J 5 bases; nucleotides not matched to a gene: 7. CDR3 sequence (DNA): TGTGCCAGCAGCTTCCCTCTAGCGGGAAATACCGGGGAGCTGTTTTTT. It encodes CASSFPLAGNTGELFF. The complete variable domain, with remaining parts taken from reference TRBV11-3 and TRBJ2-2, reads EAGVVQSPRYKIIEKKQPVAFWCNPISGHNTLYWYLQNLGQGPELLIRYENEEAVDDSQLPKDRFSAERLKGVDSTLKIQPAELGDSAVYLCASSFPLAGNTGELFFGEGSRLTVL.

The rearrangement uses TRBV5-4 and TRBJ2-5, with 13 bases matching TRBD2. Germline CDR1 and CDR2: SGHNT and YYREEE (reference sequence). The ends lost 2 bases at V and 4 bases at J; junction bases unmatched: 8. The length of the CDR3 is 17 residues. The CDR3 sequence is CASSLLGRTSGRETQYF. CDR3 in DNA: TGTGCCAGCAGCTTACTAGGGAGGACTAGCGGGAGAGAGACCCAGTACTTC.

The chain joins TRBV6-5 to TRBJ2-3; 11 bases agree with TRBD2. CDR1 and CDR2 from the germline V gene are MNHEY and SVGAGI. CDR3 length equals 15 residues. Germline trimming cut 4 bases from V and 10 bases from J; bases unmatched to any gene: 10. The DNA for the CDR3 is TGTGCCAGCAGTTCGATCACTAGCGGGAGTTACGCGCAGTATTTT. Translation gives CASSSITSGSYAQYF.

V gene TRBV6-1 combines with J gene TRBJ1-1, with TRBD1 as a possible D gene (6 bases). This CDR3 comprises 13 residues. CDR1 and CDR2 from the germline V gene are MNHNS and SASEGT. With 6 bases removed from V and 1 base from J, the gap between germline ends came to 9 bases. The CDR3 region has the DNA TGTGCCAGCAGCTTGGACAGGAACACTGAAGCTTTCTTT. Its translation is CASSLDRNTEAFF.

This chain links TRBV5-6 with TRBJ2-7, with D possibly being TRBD2 (5 bases). V lost 4 bases, J lost 0 bases, and 11 bases lay in between. CDR3 length: 14 residues. Germline loops: CDR1 SGHDT, CDR2 YYEEEE. The CDR3 region is CASSPDLASYEQYF. CDR3 DNA: TGTGCCAGCAGCCCCGATCTAGCCTCCTACGAGCAGTACTTC.

The chain links TRBV25-1 to TRBJ1-2; D unclear. CDR1 is MGHDK, CDR2 SYGVNS, per germline. The CDR3 loop spans 14 amino acids. Trimming left V 6 bases short and J 7 bases short, with 18 bases between. The CDR3 region has the DNA TGTGCCAGCAGCCCACAGAGGGTAGGAGGTGGCTACACCTTC. Translation gives CASSPQRVGGGYTF.

The chain couples TRBV5-1 to TRBJ1-2, with a weak D call TRBD1 (6 bases). Germline V lookup: CDR1 SGHRS, CDR2 YFSETQ. This CDR3 has 15 amino acids. Trimming left V 0 bases short and J 7 bases short, with 16 bases between. The CDR3, as DNA: TGCGCCAGCAGCTTGGAAGGTCGGGGGGCGCTTGGCTACACCTTC. Translated, it gives CASSLEGRGALGYTF.

The rearrangement joins TRBV7-9 to TRBJ2-1; no reliable D call. Between the trimmed V and J ends, which lost 1 base and 5 bases, there was a span of 15 bases. Germline CDR1 and CDR2: SEHNR and FQNEAQ (reference sequence). This CDR3 has 16 residues. The CDR3, as DNA: TGTGCCAGCAGCTTAGAGCGTCGCCTTCTTCACAATGAGCAGTTCTTC. The encoded protein is CASSLERRLLHNEQFF.

The chain joins TRBV6-1 to TRBJ1-2, with TRBD1 matching over 9 bases. V lost 5 bases to trimming and J lost 4 bases; unmatched junction nucleotides: 8. The CDR3 has 15 residues. Germline CDR1 and CDR2: MNHNS and SASEGT. CDR3 protein: CASSSTGGAGYGYTF. In nucleotides, the CDR3 is TGTGCCAGCAGTTCCACAGGGGGCGCGGGCTATGGCTACACCTTC.

This chain joins TRBV6-1 and TRBJ1-2; the D is unclear. V was clipped by 7 bases and J by 2 bases, with 5 bases between them. The CDR3 runs 11 residues. Germline V gene data show CDR1 as MNHNS and CDR2 as SASEGT. DNA of the CDR3: TGTGCCAGCACCATGAACTATGGCTACACCTTC. This codes for CASTMNYGYTF.

The J gene is TRBJ1-2, the V gene TRBV10-3; D is ambiguous. This CDR3 is built from 14 residues. Germline CDR1 is ENHRY and CDR2 is SYGVKD. Trimming stripped 6 bases from V and 0 bases from J, with 11 bases between. CDR3 in DNA: TGTGCCATCAGAGCGGACGTGGCTAACTATGGCTACACCTTC. It is translated as CAIRADVANYGYTF.

The rearrangement joins TRBV5-1 to TRBJ2-5, with 9 bases aligning to TRBD1. Looked up from germline, CDR1 is SGHRS and CDR2 is YFSETQ. Unmatched junction bases numbered 7, after V lost 4 bases and J lost 0 bases. The CDR3 runs 16 residues. The CDR3 here is CASSPRTGEYQETQYF. The DNA of the CDR3 is TGCGCCAGCAGCCCACGGACAGGGGAGTACCAAGAGACCCAGTACTTC.

In this sample, this clone turned up once. The chain has TRBV10-3 and TRBJ2-1, with 7 bases identical to TRBD1. CDR3 length: 14 residues. Looked up from germline, CDR1 is ENHRY and CDR2 is SYGVKD. The V segment lost 5 bases and the J segment 3 bases; nucleotides outside the gene matches: 4. The CDR3 nucleotides read TGTGCCATCAGTCCCGGGACAGACTACAATGAGCAGTTCTTC. The encoded protein is CAISPGTDYNEQFF.

V is TRBV28 and J is TRBJ2-7; no reliable D call. The CDR3 is 13 residues long. Per germline, CDR1 MDHEN and CDR2 SYDVKM. Trimming removed 2 bases from V and 3 bases from J, with 8 bases in between. CDR3 coding DNA: TGTGCCAGCAGTTTAGGGCAGTTCTACGAGCAGTACTTC. Encoded protein: CASSLGQFYEQYF.

The rearrangement joins TRBV2 to TRBJ2-5; possible D gene TRBD1, 5 bases. Looked up from germline, CDR1 is SNHLY and CDR2 is FYNNEI. Trimming took 6 bases from V and 2 from J, leaving 16 bases between them. This CDR3 region has 15 residues. CDR3 sequence: CASSPPPSGQETQYF. The CDR3 DNA reads as TGTGCCAGCAGCCCCCCCCCGTCAGGGCAAGAGACCCAGTACTTC. Full variable domain (missing parts from reference TRBV2 and TRBJ2-5): EPEVTQTPSHQVTQMGQEVILRCVPISNHLYFYWYRQILGQKVEFLVSFYNNEISEKSEIFDDQFSVERPDGSNFTLKIRSTKLEDSAMYFCASSPPPSGQETQYFGPGTRLLVL.

The chain couples TRBV19 to TRBJ2-1; possible D gene TRBD2, 5 bases. The CDR3 runs to 14 residues. Germline V lookup: CDR1 LNHDA, CDR2 SQIVND (reference sequence). The germline V and J ends were trimmed by 5 bases and 9 bases, with 17 bases remaining between them. The CDR3 region is CASSQEVPRGEQFF. The CDR3 coding sequence is TGTGCCAGTAGTCAGGAGGTCCCACGTGGTGAGCAGTTCTTC.

The chain recombines TRBV30 with TRBJ1-1; D might be TRBD1 (5 bases). V shed 0 bases and J shed 12 bases, with 11 bases lying between them. The V gene's germline CDR1 is GTSNPN and CDR2 SVGIG (reference sequence). This CDR3 has 11 residues. The CDR3 spells CAWSVAGGPFF. The CDR3, as DNA: TGTGCCTGGAGTGTAGCGGGGGGACCTTTCTTT.

The chain has TRBV19 and TRBJ1-2, with D maybe TRBD1 (6 bases). V was trimmed by 6 bases and J by 6 bases, leaving 14 bases between them. CDR3 length equals 13 residues. Germline loops: CDR1 LNHDA, CDR2 SQIVND (reference sequence). The CDR3 reads CASSPTGSHGYTF. CDR3 bases: TGTGCCAGTAGCCCCACAGGGTCCCATGGCTACACCTTC.

The chain employs TRBV7-2 and TRBJ2-2, with TRBD1 as a possible D gene (5 bases). The CDR3 has 14 residues. Germline assignment: CDR1 SGHTA and CDR2 FQGNSA. V dropped 5 bases and J dropped 7 bases, with 14 bases sitting between them. The CDR3 here is CASSTQGLVGELFF. Here the CDR3 DNA reads TGTGCCAGCAGCACGCAGGGTCTGGTCGGGGAGCTGTTTTTT.

V usage is TRBV5-4 and J usage is TRBJ1-1, with TRBD1 matching 8 bases. The ends lost 0 bases at V and 3 bases at J; junction bases unmatched: 7. CDR1 SGHNT and CDR2 YYREEE come from the germline V gene (reference sequence). CDR3 size: 16 residues. Here the CDR3 DNA reads TGTGCCAGCAGCTTGGCAGAGGACAGGGTTGACACTGAAGCTTTCTTT. Its translation is CASSLAEDRVDTEAFF. Full variable domain (rest looked up from reference TRBV5-4 and TRBJ1-1): ETGVTQSPTHLIKTRGQQVTLRCSSQSGHNTVSWYQQALGQGPQFIFQYYREEENGRGNFPPRFSGLQFPNYSSELNVNALELDDSALYLCASSLAEDRVDTEAFFGQGTRLTVV.

The chain links TRBV30 to TRBJ2-2, with a tentative D call TRBD1 (7 bases). The V and J ends lost 2 bases and 6 bases respectively, with 16 bases between them. From germline, CDR1 is GTSNPN and CDR2 SVGIG (reference sequence). The CDR3 sequence is 15 residues long. The CDR3 DNA is TGTGCCTGGAGTCGGAGGGGGCTTTCCGCCGGGGAGCTGTTTTTT. As protein: CAWSRRGLSAGELFF. The full variable domain, rest sourced from reference TRBV30 and TRBJ2-2, is SQTIHQWPATLVQPVGSPLSLECTVEGTSNPNLYWYRQAAGRGLQLLFYSVGIGQISSEVPQNLSASRPQDRQFILSSKKLLLSDSGFYLCAWSRRGLSAGELFFGEGSRLTVL.

This sequence joins TRBV12-5 and TRBJ1-1; no firm D call. The CDR3 has 17 residues. Trimming shortened V by 0 bases and J by 4 bases, and 18 bases separated the two germline ends. Looked up from germline, CDR1 is LGHNT and CDR2 is FRNRAP. The CDR3 nucleotides are TGTGCTAGTGGTTTGGTACTCCCCAGGCGCGATATCACTGAAGCTTTCTTT. Residues: CASGLVLPRRDITEAFF.

This clone was seen a handful of times. The chain is built from TRBV4-1 and TRBJ1-5, with D maybe TRBD1 (5 bases). The CDR3 loop spans 17 amino acids. The germline gives CDR1 MGHRA, CDR2 YSYEKL. Trimming stripped 0 bases from V and 2 bases from J, with 14 bases between. CDR3 DNA: TGCGCCAGCAGCCAAGATTGGTCGGGGGGAGGCAATCAGCCCCAGCATTTT. As protein: CASSQDWSGGGNQPQHF.

This chain joins TRBV11-2 and TRBJ1-1; the match to TRBD1 covers 7 bases. The CDR3 is 17 amino acids. Germline lookup yields CDR1 SGHAT and CDR2 FQNNGV. The J segment lost 2 bases and the V segment lost 4 bases, leaving 13 bases of the junction unmatched. As DNA, the CDR3 is TGTGCCAGCAGCTCCTTATTGGGACAGAGCCCTAACACTGAAGCTTTCTTT. Amino acid sequence: CASSSLLGQSPNTEAFF.

V is TRBV5-6 and J is TRBJ2-5, with 11 bases aligning to TRBD1. Germline CDR1 is SGHDT and CDR2 is YYEEEE. The CDR3 is made up of 17 amino acids. V shed 4 bases, J shed 5 bases, and the junction held 13 bases outside the gene matches. The DNA for the CDR3 is TGTGCCAGCAGCGACCCGGGACAGGGGGTTGGATTTGAGACCCAGTACTTC. Protein sequence: CASSDPGQGVGFETQYF.

This clone was counted between two and nine times. V usage is TRBV28 and J usage is TRBJ1-2, with 9 positions matching TRBD1. The CDR3 has 15 residues. Germline CDR1 and CDR2: MDHEN and SYDVKM. The J segment lost 7 bases and the V segment lost 5 bases, leaving 11 bases of the junction unmatched. The chain's CDR3 is CASSTPQGARGGYTF. The CDR3 bases are TGTGCCAGCAGTACCCCACAGGGGGCTAGAGGTGGCTACACCTTC.